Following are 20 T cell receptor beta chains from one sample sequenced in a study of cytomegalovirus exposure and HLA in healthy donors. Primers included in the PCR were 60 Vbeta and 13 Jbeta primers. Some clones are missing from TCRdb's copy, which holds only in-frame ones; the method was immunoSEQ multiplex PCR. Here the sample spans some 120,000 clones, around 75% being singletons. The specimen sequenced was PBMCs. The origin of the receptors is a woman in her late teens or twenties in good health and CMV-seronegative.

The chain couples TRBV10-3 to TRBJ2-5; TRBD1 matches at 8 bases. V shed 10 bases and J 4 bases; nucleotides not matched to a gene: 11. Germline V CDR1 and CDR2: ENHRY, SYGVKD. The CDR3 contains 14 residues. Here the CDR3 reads CATQPPGTGETQYF. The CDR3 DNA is TGTGCCACCCAACCGCCGGGGACAGGAGAGACCCAGTACTTC.

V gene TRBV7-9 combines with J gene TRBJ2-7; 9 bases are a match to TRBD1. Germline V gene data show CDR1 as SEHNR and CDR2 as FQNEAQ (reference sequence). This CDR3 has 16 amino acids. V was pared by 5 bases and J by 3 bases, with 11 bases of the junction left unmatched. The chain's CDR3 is CASSPSSGQGIYEQYF. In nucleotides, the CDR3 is TGTGCCAGCAGCCCCTCGAGTGGACAGGGGATCTACGAGCAGTACTTC.

CDR3 residues: CASSRLIAGGTDTQYF. The CDR3 nucleotides read TGTGCCAGCAGCCGGCTAATAGCAGGGGGCACAGATACGCAGTATTTT. This sequence joins TRBV4-2 and TRBJ2-3; D may be TRBD1 (6 bases). CDR3 size: 16 residues. Trimming took 4 bases from V and 1 from J, leaving 15 bases between them. Germline V gene data show CDR1 as LGHNA and CDR2 as YNFKEQ.

CDR3 DNA: TGTGCCAGCAGCACCGAGCCAGGGGAAAACACTGAAGCTTTCTTT. Amino acid sequence: CASSTEPGENTEAFF. V usage is TRBV7-3 and J usage is TRBJ1-1, with D possibly TRBD1 on 6 matching bases. The germline V gene has CDR1 SGHTA and CDR2 FQGTGA. Trimming removed 5 bases from V and 2 bases from J, with 15 bases in between. CDR3 length: 15 amino acids.

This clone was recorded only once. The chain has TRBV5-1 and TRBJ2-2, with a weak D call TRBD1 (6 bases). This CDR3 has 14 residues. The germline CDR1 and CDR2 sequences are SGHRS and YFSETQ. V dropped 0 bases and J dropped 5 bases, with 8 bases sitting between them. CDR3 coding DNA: TGCGCCAGCAGCTTGGGAGGGGGTACCGGGGAGCTGTTTTTT. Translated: CASSLGGGTGELFF. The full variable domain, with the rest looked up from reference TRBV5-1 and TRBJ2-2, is KAGVTQTPRYLIKTRGQQVTLSCSPISGHRSVSWYQQTPGQGLQFLFEYFSETQRNKGNFPGRFSGRQFSNSRSEMNVSTLELGDSALYLCASSLGGGTGELFFGEGSRLTVL.

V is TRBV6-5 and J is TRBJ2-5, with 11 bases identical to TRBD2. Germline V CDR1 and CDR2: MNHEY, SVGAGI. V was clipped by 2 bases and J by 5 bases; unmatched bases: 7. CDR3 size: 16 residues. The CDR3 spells CASSYNLAGGPETQYF. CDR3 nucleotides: TGTGCCAGCAGTTACAATTTAGCGGGGGGGCCGGAGACCCAGTACTTC.

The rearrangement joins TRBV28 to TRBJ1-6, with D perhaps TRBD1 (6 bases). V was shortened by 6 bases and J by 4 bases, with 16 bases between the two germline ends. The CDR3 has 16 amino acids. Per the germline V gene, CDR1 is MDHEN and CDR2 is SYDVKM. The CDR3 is CASSGRGYGYNSPLHF. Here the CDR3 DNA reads TGTGCCAGCAGCGGAAGGGGGTACGGTTATAATTCACCCCTCCACTTT.

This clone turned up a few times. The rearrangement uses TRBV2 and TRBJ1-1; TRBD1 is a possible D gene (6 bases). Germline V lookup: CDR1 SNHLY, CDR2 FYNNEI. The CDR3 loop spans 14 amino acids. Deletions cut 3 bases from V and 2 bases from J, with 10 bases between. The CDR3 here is CASSDRGTNTEAFF. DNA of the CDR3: TGTGCCAGCAGTGACAGGGGAACTAACACTGAAGCTTTCTTT.

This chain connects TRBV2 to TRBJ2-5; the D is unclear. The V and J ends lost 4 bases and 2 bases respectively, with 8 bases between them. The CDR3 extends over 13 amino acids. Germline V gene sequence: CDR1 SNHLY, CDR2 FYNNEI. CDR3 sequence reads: CASSGAEQETQYF. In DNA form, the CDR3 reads TGTGCCAGCAGTGGGGCTGAACAAGAGACCCAGTACTTC.

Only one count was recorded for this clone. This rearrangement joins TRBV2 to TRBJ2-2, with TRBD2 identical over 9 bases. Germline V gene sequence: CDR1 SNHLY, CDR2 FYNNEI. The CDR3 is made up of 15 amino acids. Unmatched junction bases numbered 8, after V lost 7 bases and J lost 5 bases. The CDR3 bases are TGTGCCAGCACCCCCCAGACTAGCGGTACCGGGGAGCTGTTTTTT. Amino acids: CASTPQTSGTGELFF. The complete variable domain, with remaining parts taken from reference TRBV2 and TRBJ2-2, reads EPEVTQTPSHQVTQMGQEVILRCVPISNHLYFYWYRQILGQKVEFLVSFYNNEISEKSEIFDDQFSVERPDGSNFTLKIRSTKLEDSAMYFCASTPQTSGTGELFFGEGSRLTVL.

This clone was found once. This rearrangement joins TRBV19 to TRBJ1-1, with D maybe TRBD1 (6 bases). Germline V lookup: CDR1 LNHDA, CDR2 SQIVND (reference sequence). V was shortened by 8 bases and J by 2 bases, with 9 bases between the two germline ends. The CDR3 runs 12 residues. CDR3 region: CASGQSNTEAFF. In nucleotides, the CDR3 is TGTGCCAGTGGACAGTCCAACACTGAAGCTTTCTTT.

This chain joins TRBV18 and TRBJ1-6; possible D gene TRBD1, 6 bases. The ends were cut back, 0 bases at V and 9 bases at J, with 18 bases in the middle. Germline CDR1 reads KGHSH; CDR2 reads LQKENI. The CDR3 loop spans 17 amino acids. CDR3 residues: CASSPPFSPQGSSPLHF. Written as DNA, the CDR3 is TGTGCCAGCTCACCACCGTTCTCCCCCCAGGGGTCTTCACCCCTCCACTTT.

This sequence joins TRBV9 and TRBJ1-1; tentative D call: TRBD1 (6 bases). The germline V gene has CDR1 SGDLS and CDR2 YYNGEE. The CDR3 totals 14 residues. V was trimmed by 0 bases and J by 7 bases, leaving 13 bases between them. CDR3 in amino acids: CASSVDEGGVEAFF. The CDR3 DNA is TGTGCCAGCAGCGTAGATGAAGGGGGTGTTGAAGCTTTCTTT.

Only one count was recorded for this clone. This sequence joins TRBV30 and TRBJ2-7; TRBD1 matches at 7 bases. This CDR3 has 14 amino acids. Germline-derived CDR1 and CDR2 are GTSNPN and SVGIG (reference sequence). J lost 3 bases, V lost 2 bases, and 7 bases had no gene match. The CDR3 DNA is TGTGCCTGGAGTCGGGACAGAGGGATCTACGAGCAGTACTTC. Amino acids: CAWSRDRGIYEQYF.

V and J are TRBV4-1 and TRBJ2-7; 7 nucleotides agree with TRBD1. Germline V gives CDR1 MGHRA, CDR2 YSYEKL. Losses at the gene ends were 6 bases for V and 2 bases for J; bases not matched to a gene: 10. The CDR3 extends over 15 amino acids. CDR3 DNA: TGCGCCAGCAGGTTAGCCGGGACAGTAGCCTACGAGCAGTACTTC. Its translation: CASRLAGTVAYEQYF.

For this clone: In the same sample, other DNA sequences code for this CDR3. The CDR3 DNA reads TGTGCCAGCAGTCTTAGCGGGGGGAGTTCCTACGAGCAGTACTTC. Residues: CASSLSGGSSYEQYF. V usage is TRBV6-5 and J usage is TRBJ2-7; the match to TRBD2 covers 10 bases. CDR3 length: 15 amino acids. Germline CDR1 MNHEY, CDR2 SVGAGI. V lost 5 bases to trimming and J lost 1 base; unmatched junction nucleotides: 5.

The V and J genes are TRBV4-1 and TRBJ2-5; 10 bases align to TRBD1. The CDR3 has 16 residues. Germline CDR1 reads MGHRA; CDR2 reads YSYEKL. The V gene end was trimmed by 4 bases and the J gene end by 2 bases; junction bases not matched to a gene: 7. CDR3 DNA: TGCGCCAGCAGCCTCCGGGACAGGGGAATTCAAGAGACCCAGTACTTC. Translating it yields CASSLRDRGIQETQYF.

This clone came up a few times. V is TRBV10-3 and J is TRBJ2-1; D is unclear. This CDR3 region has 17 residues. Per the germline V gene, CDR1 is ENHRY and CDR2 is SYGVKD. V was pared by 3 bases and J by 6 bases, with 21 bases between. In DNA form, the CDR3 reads TGTGCCATCAGTGACGTCCACGGCGGTGAGGTCTCCAATGAGCAGTTCTTC. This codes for CAISDVHGGEVSNEQFF.

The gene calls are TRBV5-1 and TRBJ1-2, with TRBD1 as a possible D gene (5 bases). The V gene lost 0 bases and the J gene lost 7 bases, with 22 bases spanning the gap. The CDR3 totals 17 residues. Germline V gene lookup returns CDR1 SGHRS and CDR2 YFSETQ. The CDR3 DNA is TGCGCCAGCAGCTTGGCCGGAACTACAGGTCTATTCGGTGGCTACACCTTC. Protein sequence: CASSLAGTTGLFGGYTF.

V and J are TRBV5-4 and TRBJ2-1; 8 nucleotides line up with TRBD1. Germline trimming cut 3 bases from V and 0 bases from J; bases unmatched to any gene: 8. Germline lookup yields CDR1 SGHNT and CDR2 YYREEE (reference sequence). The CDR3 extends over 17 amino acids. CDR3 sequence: CASSSGTGQSSYNEQFF. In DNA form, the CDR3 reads TGTGCCAGCAGCTCGGGGACAGGCCAGAGCTCCTACAATGAGCAGTTCTTC.